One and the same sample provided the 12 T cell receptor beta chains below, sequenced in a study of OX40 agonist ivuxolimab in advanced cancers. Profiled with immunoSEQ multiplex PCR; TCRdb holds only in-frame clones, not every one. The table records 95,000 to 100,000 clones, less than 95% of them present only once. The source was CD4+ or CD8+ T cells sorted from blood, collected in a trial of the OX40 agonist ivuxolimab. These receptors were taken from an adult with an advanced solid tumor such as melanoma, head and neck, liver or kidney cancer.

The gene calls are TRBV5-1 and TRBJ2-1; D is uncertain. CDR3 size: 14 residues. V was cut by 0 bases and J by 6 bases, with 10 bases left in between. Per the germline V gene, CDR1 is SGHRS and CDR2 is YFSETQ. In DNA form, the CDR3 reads TGCGCCAGCAGCTTGGCCTCCCTGATCAATGAGCAGTTCTTC. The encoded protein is CASSLASLINEQFF.

CDR3 sequence: CASSSVPVGTDTQYF. In DNA, the CDR3 is TGTGCCAGCAGCTCCGTCCCAGTCGGGACAGATACGCAGTATTTT. The chain joins TRBV28 to TRBJ2-3, with D hard to call. The germline V gene has CDR1 MDHEN and CDR2 SYDVKM. V was cut by 6 bases and J by 3 bases, with 16 bases left in between. The CDR3 contains 15 residues.

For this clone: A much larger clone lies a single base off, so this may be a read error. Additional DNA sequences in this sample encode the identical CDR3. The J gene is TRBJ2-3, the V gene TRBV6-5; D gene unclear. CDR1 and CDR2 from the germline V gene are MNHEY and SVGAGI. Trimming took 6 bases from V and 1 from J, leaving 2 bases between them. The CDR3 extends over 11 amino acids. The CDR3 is CASRRTDTQYF. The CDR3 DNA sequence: TGTGCCAGCAGGCGCACAGATACGCAGTATTTT.

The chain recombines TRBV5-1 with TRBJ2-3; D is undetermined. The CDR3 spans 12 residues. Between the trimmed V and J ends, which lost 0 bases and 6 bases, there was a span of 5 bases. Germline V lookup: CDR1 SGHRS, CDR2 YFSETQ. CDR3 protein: CASSLGRDTQYF. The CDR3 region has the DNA TGCGCCAGCAGCTTGGGGCGGGATACGCAGTATTTT.

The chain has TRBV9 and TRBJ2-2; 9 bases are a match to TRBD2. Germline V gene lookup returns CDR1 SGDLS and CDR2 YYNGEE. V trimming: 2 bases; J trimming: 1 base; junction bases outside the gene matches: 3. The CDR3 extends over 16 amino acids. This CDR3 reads CASSVSGRLNTGELFF. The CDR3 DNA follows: TGTGCCAGCAGCGTTAGCGGGAGATTGAACACCGGGGAGCTGTTTTTT.

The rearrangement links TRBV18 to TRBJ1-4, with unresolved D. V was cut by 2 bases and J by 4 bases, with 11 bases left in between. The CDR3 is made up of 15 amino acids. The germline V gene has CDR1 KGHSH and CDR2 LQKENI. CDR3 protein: CASSPSGFGNEKLFF. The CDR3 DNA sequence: TGTGCCAGCTCACCATCGGGTTTTGGTAATGAAAAACTGTTTTTT.

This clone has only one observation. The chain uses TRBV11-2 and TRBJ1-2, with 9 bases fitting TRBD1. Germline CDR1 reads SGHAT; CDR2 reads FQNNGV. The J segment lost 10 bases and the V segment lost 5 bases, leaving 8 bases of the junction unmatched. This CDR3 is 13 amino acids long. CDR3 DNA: TGTGCCAGCAGCCAGACGGGACAGGGTTACTACACCTTC. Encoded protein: CASSQTGQGYYTF.

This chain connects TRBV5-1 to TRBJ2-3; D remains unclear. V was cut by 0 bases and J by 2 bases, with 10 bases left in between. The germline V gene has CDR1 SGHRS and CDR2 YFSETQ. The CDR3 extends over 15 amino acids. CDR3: CASSLEVTTTDTQYF. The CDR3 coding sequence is TGCGCCAGCAGCTTGGAAGTCACCACCACAGATACGCAGTATTTT.

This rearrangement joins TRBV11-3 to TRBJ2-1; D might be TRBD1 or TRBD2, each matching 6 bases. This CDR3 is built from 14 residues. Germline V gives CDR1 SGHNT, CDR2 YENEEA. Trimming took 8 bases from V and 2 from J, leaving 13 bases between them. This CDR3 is CASAPGAAYNEQFF. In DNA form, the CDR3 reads TGTGCCAGCGCCCCGGGGGCGGCCTACAATGAGCAGTTCTTC.

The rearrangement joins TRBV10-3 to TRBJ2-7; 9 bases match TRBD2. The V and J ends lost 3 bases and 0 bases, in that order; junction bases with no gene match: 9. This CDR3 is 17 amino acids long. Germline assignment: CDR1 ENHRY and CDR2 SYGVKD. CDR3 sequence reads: CAISDLGASGNSYEQYF. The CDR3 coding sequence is TGTGCCATCAGTGACTTAGGGGCTAGCGGGAACTCCTACGAGCAGTACTTC.

Here the CDR3 reads CASRADLRGVAEAFF. CDR3 bases: TGTGCCAGCAGAGCAGACCTACGAGGGGTCGCTGAAGCTTTCTTT. The chain employs TRBV2 and TRBJ1-1, with D tentatively TRBD1 (5 bases). The CDR3 spans 15 residues. V was shortened by 6 bases and J by 6 bases, with 20 bases between the two germline ends. CDR1 is SNHLY, CDR2 FYNNEI, per germline.

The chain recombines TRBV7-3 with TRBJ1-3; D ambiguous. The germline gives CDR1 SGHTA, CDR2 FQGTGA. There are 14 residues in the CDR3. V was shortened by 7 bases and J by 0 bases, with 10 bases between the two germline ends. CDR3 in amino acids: CASKIHPSGNTIYF. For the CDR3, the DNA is TGTGCCAGCAAAATCCACCCCTCTGGAAACACCATATATTTT.